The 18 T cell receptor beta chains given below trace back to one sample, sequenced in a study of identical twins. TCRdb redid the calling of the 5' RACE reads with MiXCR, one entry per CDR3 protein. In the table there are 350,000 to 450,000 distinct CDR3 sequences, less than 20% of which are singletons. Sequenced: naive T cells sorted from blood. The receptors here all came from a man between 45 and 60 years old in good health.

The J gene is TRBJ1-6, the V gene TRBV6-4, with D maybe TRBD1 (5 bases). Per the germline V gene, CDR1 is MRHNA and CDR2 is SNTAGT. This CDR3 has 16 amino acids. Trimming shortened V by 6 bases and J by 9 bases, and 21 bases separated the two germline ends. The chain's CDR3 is CASRKEGANLLSPLHF. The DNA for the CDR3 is TGTGCCAGCAGGAAAGAAGGGGCTAATCTTCTTTCACCCCTCCACTTT.

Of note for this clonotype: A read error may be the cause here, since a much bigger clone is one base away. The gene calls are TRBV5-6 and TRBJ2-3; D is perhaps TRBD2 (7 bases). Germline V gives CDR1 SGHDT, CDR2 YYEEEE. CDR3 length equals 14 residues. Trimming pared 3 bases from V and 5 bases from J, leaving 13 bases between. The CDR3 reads CASSSAGAIDTQYF. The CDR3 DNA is TGTGCCAGCAGCTCTGCGGGGGCCATAGATACGCAGTATTTT.

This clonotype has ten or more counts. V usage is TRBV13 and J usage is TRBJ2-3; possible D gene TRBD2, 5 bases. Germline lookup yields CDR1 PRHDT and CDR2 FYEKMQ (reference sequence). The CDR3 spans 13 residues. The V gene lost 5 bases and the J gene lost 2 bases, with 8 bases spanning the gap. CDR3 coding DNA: TGTGCCAGCAGCGACTACTTCACAGATACGCAGTATTTT. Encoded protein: CASSDYFTDTQYF.

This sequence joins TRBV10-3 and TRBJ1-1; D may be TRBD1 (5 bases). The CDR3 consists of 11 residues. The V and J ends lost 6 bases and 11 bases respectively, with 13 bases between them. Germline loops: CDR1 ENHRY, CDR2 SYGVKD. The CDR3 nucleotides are TGTGCCATCAGAGACAGCGGCTGGGCTTTCTTT. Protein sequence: CAIRDSGWAFF.

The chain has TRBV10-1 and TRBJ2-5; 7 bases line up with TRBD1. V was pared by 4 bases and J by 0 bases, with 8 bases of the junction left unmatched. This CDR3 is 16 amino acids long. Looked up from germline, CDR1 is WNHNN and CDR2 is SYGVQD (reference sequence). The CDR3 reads CASSVGDRENQETQYF. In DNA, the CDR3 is TGCGCCAGCAGTGTTGGGGACAGAGAGAACCAAGAGACCCAGTACTTC.

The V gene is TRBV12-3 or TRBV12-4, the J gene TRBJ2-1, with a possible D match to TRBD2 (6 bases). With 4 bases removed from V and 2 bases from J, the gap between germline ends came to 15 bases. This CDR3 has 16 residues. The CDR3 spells CASSWSLAKPYNEQFF. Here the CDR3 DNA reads TGTGCCAGCAGTTGGTCTCTAGCGAAACCCTACAATGAGCAGTTCTTC.

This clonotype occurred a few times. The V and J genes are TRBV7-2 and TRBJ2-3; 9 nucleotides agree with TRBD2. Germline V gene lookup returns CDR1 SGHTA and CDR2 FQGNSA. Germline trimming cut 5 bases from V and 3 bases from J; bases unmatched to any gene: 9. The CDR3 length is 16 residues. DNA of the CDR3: TGTGCCAGCAGCCCCCATAGCGGGAGAGGGACAGATACGCAGTATTTT. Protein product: CASSPHSGRGTDTQYF.

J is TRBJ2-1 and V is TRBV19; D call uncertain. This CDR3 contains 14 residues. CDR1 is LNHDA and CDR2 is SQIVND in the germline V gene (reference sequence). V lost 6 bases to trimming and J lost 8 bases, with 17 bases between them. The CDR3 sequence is CASSLRTLPHEQFF. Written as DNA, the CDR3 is TGTGCCAGTAGCCTTCGGACGTTACCTCATGAGCAGTTCTTC.

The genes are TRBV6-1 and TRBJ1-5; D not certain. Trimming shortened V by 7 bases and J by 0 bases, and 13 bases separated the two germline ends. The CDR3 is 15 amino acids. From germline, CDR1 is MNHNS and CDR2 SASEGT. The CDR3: CASTPGEISNQPQHF. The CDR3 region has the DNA TGTGCCAGCACTCCGGGAGAGATTAGCAATCAGCCCCAGCATTTT.

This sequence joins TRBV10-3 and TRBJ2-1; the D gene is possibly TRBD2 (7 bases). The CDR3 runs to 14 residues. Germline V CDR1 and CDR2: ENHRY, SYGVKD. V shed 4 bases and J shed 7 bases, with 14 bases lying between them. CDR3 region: CAISVRGGRNEQFF. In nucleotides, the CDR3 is TGTGCCATCAGTGTTAGGGGGGGGCGTAATGAGCAGTTCTTC.

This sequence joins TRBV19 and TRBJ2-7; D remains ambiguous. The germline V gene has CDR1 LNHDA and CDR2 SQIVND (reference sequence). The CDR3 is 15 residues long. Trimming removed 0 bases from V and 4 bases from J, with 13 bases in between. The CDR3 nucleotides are TGTGCCAGTAGTATAGATCTCCGGACGGATTACGAGCAGTACTTC. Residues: CASSIDLRTDYEQYF.

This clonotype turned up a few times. This chain's CDR3 is CSAEPSGVLDTQYF. The DNA for the CDR3 is TGCAGTGCTGAGCCTAGCGGGGTCCTAGATACGCAGTATTTT. The chain uses TRBV20-1 and TRBJ2-3; 9 bases match TRBD2. Germline values: CDR1 DFQATT, CDR2 SNEGSKA (reference sequence). The CDR3 length is 14 residues. V was clipped by 5 bases and J by 5 bases; unmatched bases: 8.

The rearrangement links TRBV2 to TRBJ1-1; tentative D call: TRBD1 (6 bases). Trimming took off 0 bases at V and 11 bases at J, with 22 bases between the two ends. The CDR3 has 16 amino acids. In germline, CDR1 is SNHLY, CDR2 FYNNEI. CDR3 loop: CASSEALLRGPYTAFF. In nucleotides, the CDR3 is TGTGCCAGCAGTGAAGCGCTTCTCAGGGGACCTTACACGGCTTTCTTT. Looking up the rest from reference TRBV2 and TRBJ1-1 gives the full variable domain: EPEVTQTPSHQVTQMGQEVILRCVPISNHLYFYWYRQILGQKVEFLVSFYNNEISEKSEIFDDQFSVERPDGSNFTLKIRSTKLEDSAMYFCASSEALLRGPYTAFFGQGTRLTVV.

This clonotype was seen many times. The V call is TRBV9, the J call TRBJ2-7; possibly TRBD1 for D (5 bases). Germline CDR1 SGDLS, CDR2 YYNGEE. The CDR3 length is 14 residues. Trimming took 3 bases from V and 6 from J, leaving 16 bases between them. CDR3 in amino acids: CASSADQGFGEQYF. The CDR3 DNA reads TGTGCCAGCAGCGCCGACCAGGGTTTTGGCGAGCAGTACTTC.

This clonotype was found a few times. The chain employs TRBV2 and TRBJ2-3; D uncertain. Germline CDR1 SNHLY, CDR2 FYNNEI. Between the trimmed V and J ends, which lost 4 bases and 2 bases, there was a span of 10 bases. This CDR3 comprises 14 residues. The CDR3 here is CASSVVHPTDTQYF. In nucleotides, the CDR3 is TGTGCCAGCAGTGTAGTACACCCCACAGATACGCAGTATTTT.

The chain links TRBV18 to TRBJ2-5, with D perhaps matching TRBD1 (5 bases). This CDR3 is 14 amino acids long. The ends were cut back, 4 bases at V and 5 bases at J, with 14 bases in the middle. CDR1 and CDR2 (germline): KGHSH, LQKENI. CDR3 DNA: TGTGCCAGCTCACTGGACACCGTTGAGGAGACCCAGTACTTC. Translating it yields CASSLDTVEETQYF.

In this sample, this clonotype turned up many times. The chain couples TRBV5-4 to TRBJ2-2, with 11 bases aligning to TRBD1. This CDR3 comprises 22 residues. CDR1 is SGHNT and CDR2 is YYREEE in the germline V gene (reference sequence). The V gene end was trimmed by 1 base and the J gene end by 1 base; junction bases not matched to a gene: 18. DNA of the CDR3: TGTGCCAGCAGCTTGAAGATTGTTCGGGACAGGGGGATCACCTGGAACACCGGGGAGCTGTTTTTT. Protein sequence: CASSLKIVRDRGITWNTGELFF.

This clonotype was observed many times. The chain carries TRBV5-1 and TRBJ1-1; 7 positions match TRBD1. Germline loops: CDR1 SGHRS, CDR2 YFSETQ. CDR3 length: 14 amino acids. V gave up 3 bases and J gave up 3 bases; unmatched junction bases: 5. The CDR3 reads CASSSAGGDTEAFF. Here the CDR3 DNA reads TGCGCCAGCAGCTCGGCAGGGGGGGACACTGAAGCTTTCTTT.